One and the same sample provided the 12 T cell receptor beta chains below, sequenced in a study of control samples from healthy donors and cancer patients. Clones were read by immunoSEQ multiplex PCR, and TCRdb kept only the in-frame ones, dropping some. The repertoire holds around 86,000 clones, with around 90% as singletons. The sample comprised PBMCs. All receptors come from a woman aged 60-75 years with head and neck cancer.

The rearrangement links TRBV11-2 to TRBJ2-1, with 8 bases that match TRBD2. The trim removed 4 bases at V and 12 bases at J, leaving 17 bases unmatched. The CDR3 consists of 16 residues. Germline assignment: CDR1 SGHAT and CDR2 FQNNGV. CDR3 nucleotide sequence: TGTGCCAGCAGCTCAATTTACGGGCTAGCGGGCCAAGGGCAGTTCTTC. Protein product: CASSSIYGLAGQGQFF.

The CDR3 here is CAWRARGDQPQHF. The CDR3 DNA reads TGTGCCTGGAGGGCCCGGGGTGATCAGCCCCAGCATTTT. The gene calls are TRBV30 and TRBJ1-5, with D hard to call. Germline loops: CDR1 GTSNPN, CDR2 SVGIG (reference sequence). The CDR3 has 13 residues. Trimming removed 3 bases from V and 5 bases from J, with 11 bases in between.

The V call is TRBV4-3, the J call TRBJ1-2; a weak D match, TRBD1 (5 bases). V dropped 0 bases and J dropped 6 bases, with 11 bases sitting between them. Germline-derived CDR1 and CDR2 are LGHNA and YSLEER. The CDR3 is made up of 14 amino acids. The CDR3 nucleotides are TGCGCCAGCAGCCAAGATAAAAGGGGTAATGGCTACACCTTC. Its translation: CASSQDKRGNGYTF.

This chain connects TRBV19 to TRBJ2-3, with no clear D. V lost 10 bases and J 2 bases, leaving 16 bases between the germline ends. Germline-derived CDR1 and CDR2 are LNHDA and SQIVND (reference sequence). CDR3 length equals 14 residues. The CDR3 here is CATRAAKVTDTQYF. CDR3 nucleotide sequence: TGTGCCACTCGGGCAGCGAAAGTCACAGATACGCAGTATTTT.

The chain links TRBV5-4 to TRBJ2-5, with D perhaps assigned TRBD1 or TRBD2 (5 bases each). Trimming pared 4 bases from V and 10 bases from J, leaving 11 bases between. The CDR3 has 11 residues. Germline loops: CDR1 SGHNT, CDR2 YYREEE (reference sequence). CDR3 in DNA: TGTGCCAGCAGCGTAGAGGGGATCCAGTACTTC. Translation gives CASSVEGIQYF.

The chain employs TRBV7-2 and TRBJ2-1; D is possibly TRBD2 (5 bases). Between the trimmed V and J ends, which lost 5 bases and 6 bases, there was a span of 14 bases. The CDR3 length is 14 residues. Germline V gene lookup returns CDR1 SGHTA and CDR2 FQGNSA. The CDR3 region is CASSPRGLPNEQFF. The CDR3 coding sequence is TGTGCCAGCAGCCCCCGTGGACTGCCCAATGAGCAGTTCTTC.

The rearrangement links TRBV7-9 to TRBJ2-1; D uncertain. V lost 4 bases and J 9 bases, leaving 22 bases between the germline ends. Germline CDR1 SEHNR, CDR2 FQNEAQ (reference sequence). CDR3 length: 16 amino acids. The CDR3, as DNA: TGTGCCAGCAGCTGGGGTCAAGGGCCTATAGGCGGTGAGCAGTTCTTC. Amino acid sequence: CASSWGQGPIGGEQFF.

The chain has TRBV10-3 and TRBJ1-1; D not certain. CDR3 length: 15 amino acids. Germline V CDR1 and CDR2: ENHRY, SYGVKD. Trimming shortened V by 3 bases and J by 5 bases, and 16 bases separated the two germline ends. CDR3 in amino acids: CAISDKGLDLTEAFF. CDR3 nucleotide sequence: TGTGCCATCAGTGATAAGGGCTTGGATCTGACTGAAGCTTTCTTT.

The CDR3 region has the DNA TGTGCCAGTAGGGAGGGAGCAGGGGGTCTTTTTCAGCCCCAGCATTTT. This translates into CASREGAGGLFQPQHF. V usage is TRBV19 and J usage is TRBJ1-5, with 7 bases fitting TRBD1. V dropped 6 bases and J dropped 6; count of bases not matched to a gene: 14. Germline V gene lookup returns CDR1 LNHDA and CDR2 SQIVND (reference sequence). The CDR3 is 16 amino acids.

The chain links TRBV7-9 to TRBJ2-7, with 7 bases identical to TRBD2. Trimming at V came to 5 bases and at J to 2 bases, leaving 9 bases not matched to a gene. The CDR3 sequence is 15 residues long. Germline V gives CDR1 SEHNR, CDR2 FQNEAQ (reference sequence). The CDR3 protein is CASSDPSGDTYEQYF. Written as DNA, the CDR3 is TGTGCCAGCAGCGATCCTAGCGGAGATACCTACGAGCAGTACTTC.

The rearrangement joins TRBV27 to TRBJ1-1; the D is unclear. Germline values: CDR1 MNHEY, CDR2 SMNVEV (reference sequence). The CDR3 spans 17 residues. V was pared by 4 bases and J by 0 bases, with 18 bases between. The CDR3 coding sequence is TGTGCCAGCAGTTCGGGTCGAGGGAATCCCCTGAACACTGAAGCTTTCTTT. The encoded protein is CASSSGRGNPLNTEAFF.

V usage is TRBV5-6 and J usage is TRBJ2-1, with TRBD2 identical over 13 bases. V lost 2 bases, J lost 8 bases, and 7 bases stayed unmatched. This CDR3 has 16 residues. Germline V gives CDR1 SGHDT, CDR2 YYEEEE. In DNA form, the CDR3 reads TGTGCCAGCAGCTTCCAACTAGCGGGAGGGCCAGATGAGCAGTTCTTC. This codes for CASSFQLAGGPDEQFF.